Below, 3 T cell receptor beta chains from the same sample are listed, as sequenced in a study of control samples from healthy donors and cancer patients. Method: immunoSEQ multiplex PCR; TCRdb's copy keeps in-frame clones and lacks some. The data contain tens of thousands of clones, around 94% of them singletons. The sequenced material came from blood. The receptors derive from a man between 60 and 75 years old in good health.

The chain combines TRBV27 with TRBJ1-1; D gene ambiguous. The germline V gene has CDR1 MNHEY and CDR2 SMNVEV (reference sequence). The V end was cut by 5 bases, the J end by 2 bases, with 9 bases between. The CDR3 is 13 residues long. CDR3 bases: TGTGCCAGCAGTACTTTGGCTAACACTGAAGCTTTCTTT. This codes for CASSTLANTEAFF.

The V call is TRBV10-1, the J call TRBJ2-2, with 12 nucleotides matching TRBD2. There are 15 residues in the CDR3. CDR1 and CDR2 from the germline V gene are WNHNN and SYGVQD (reference sequence). J was trimmed by 1 base and V by 8 bases; bases with no gene match: 2. Here the CDR3 DNA reads TGCGCCAGCCGGACTAGCGGGGTGAACACCGGGGAGCTGTTTTTT. It encodes CASRTSGVNTGELFF.

This rearrangement joins TRBV25-1 to TRBJ1-5; D might be TRBD1 (5 bases). Deletions cut 7 bases from V and 7 bases from J, with 14 bases between. The CDR3 totals 13 residues. Germline V gene data show CDR1 as MGHDK and CDR2 as SYGVNS. The CDR3 bases are TGTGCCAGCACGGCCGGGTCAGGGCAGCCCCAGCATTTT. Protein: CASTAGSGQPQHF.